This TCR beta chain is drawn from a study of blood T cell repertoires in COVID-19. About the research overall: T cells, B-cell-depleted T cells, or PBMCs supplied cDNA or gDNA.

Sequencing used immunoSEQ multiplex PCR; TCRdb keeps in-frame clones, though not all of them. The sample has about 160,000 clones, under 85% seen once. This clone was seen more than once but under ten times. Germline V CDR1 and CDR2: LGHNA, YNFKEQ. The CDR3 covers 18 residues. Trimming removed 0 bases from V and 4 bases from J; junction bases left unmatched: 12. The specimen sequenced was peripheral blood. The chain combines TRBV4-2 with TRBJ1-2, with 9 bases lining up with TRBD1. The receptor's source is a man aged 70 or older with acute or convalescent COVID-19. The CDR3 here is CASSQDRLQGAGSYGYTF. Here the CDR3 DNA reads TGTGCCAGCAGCCAAGATCGCCTACAGGGGGCAGGTAGCTATGGCTACACCTTC.